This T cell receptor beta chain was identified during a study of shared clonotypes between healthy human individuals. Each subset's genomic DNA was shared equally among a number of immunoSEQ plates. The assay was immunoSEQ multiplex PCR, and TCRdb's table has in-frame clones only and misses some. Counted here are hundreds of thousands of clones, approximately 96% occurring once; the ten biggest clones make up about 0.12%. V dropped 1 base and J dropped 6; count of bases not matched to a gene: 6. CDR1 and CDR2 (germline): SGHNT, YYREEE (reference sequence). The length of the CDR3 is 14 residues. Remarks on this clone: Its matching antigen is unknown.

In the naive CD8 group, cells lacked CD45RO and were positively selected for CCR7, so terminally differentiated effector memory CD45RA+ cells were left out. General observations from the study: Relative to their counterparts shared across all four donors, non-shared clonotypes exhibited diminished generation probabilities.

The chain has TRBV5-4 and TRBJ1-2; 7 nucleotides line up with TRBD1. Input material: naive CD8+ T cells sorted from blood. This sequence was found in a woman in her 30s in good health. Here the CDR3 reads CASSLLEGAHGYTF. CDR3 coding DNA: TGTGCCAGCAGCTTGCTTGAGGGGGCGCATGGCTACACCTTC.